The sequence of this T cell receptor (beta chain) was determined in a study of blood T cell repertoires in COVID-19. Across the study: Whether acute or convalescent, the COVID-19 samples came from the United States, Italy and Spain.

The germline CDR1 and CDR2 sequences are SGHAT and FQNNGV. The CDR3 loop spans 13 amino acids. V lost 0 bases and J 8 bases, leaving 10 bases between the germline ends. Methods used by the authors: How many nucleated cells were present was estimated from reference gene primer amplification. The repertoire was sequenced with immunoSEQ multiplex PCR; TCRdb's copy has only in-frame clones and lacks some. The V and J calls and clone size are taken from that table; D and trimming were inferred from the DNA. Of 110,000 or so clones in the sample, 85% were seen once. The chain employs TRBV11-2 and TRBJ1-2; no clear D gene. Sequenced input: peripheral blood. The sequence was collected from a human donor in a cohort sampled during active COVID-19. CDR3 sequence reads: CASSLDRELGYTF. The CDR3 coding sequence is TGTGCCAGCAGCTTAGATAGAGAGCTGGGCTACACCTTC.